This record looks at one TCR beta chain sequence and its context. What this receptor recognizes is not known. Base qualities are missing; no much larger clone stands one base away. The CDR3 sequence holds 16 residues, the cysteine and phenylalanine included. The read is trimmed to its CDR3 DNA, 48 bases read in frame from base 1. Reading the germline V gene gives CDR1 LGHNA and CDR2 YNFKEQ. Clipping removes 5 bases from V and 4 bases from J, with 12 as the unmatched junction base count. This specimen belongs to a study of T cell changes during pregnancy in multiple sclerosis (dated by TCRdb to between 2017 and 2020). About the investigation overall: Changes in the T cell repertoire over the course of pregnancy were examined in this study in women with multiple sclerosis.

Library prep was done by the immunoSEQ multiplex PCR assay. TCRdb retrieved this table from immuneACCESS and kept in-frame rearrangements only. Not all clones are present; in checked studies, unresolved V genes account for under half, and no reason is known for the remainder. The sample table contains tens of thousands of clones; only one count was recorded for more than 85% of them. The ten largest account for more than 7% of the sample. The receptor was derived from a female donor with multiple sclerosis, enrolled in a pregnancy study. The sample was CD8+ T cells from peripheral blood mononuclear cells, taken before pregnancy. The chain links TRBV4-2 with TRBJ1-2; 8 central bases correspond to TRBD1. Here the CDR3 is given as CASSWEDREFGYGYTF. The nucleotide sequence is TGTGCCAGCAGCTGGGAGGACAGGGAGTTTGGCTATGGCTACACCTTC.